Listed below are T cell receptor beta chains from one sample, sequenced in a study of lymphopenia after photon versus proton radiotherapy. Only in-frame clones appear in the TCRdb table, and some are missing; sequencing was by immunoSEQ multiplex PCR. Found here are 83,000 or so clones, 83% of them singletons; the top ten hold around 1.4%. The sample consisted of peripheral blood, taken from a patient treated with proton-based radiotherapy. The source of these receptors is a man aged 55 to 70 with pancreatic cancer. Both conserved end residues are part of each CDR3. A D gene is named only where the DNA matches it firmly. Clone size is given for some rows only: seen once, a few or many times, or a class if the clone is expanded.

TRBD1 TRBJ1-2 NA TRBV11-2 CASSTGWTGGDKVYGYTF TGTGCCAGCAGCACGGGGTGGACAGGGGGCGATAAGGTCTATGGCTACACCTTC
NA TRBJ1-1 NA TRBV19 CASGAGMNTEAFF TGTGCCAGCGGCGCAGGGATGAACACTGAAGCTTTCTTT
NA TRBJ2-7 NA TRBV28 CASSSRGLWQYF TGTGCCAGCAGTTCCCGGGGTCTCTGGCAGTACTTC
NA TRBJ1-1 NA TRBV7-2 CASSSPTRTEAFF TGTGCCAGCAGCTCTCCCACCCGGACTGAAGCTTTCTTT
NA TRBJ2-1 NA TRBV28 CASSGWTGNEQFF TGTGCCAGCAGTGGGTGGACGGGAAATGAGCAGTTCTTC
NA TRBJ2-7 NA TRBV5-1 CASSLEHEQYF TGCGCCAGCAGCTTGGAACACGAGCAGTACTTC
NA TRBJ2-3 NA TRBV5-1 CASREGHTQYF TGCGCCAGCAGGGAGGGACATACGCAGTATTTT
NA TRBJ1-1 once TRBV15 CATSRGRGALNTEAFF TGTGCCACCAGTAGGGGGAGGGGGGCACTGAACACTGAAGCTTTCTTT
NA TRBJ1-1 NA TRBV5-5 CASSRTGSGNTEAFF TGTGCCAGCAGCAGAACAGGGTCTGGGAACACTGAAGCTTTCTTT
NA TRBJ2-2 NA TRBV28 CASRRQESTGELFF TGTGCCAGCAGGCGACAGGAGAGCACCGGGGAGCTGTTTTTT
TRBD1 TRBJ2-1 NA TRBV28 CASSLNRGYEQFF TGTGCCAGCAGTTTGAACAGGGGATATGAGCAGTTCTTC
NA TRBJ2-3 NA TRBV19 CASSIGDTKSTDTQYF TGTGCCAGTAGTATAGGGGACACTAAGAGCACAGATACGCAGTATTTT
TRBD1 TRBJ1-2 NA TRBV6-5 CASSLGQGAYGYTF TGTGCCAGCAGCCTTGGACAGGGGGCCTATGGCTACACCTTC
NA TRBJ2-7 NA TRBV5-4 CASSLQALEQYF TGTGCCAGCAGCTTACAGGCTTTGGAGCAGTACTTC
NA TRBJ2-3 NA TRBV27 CASSTTATTQYF TGTGCCAGCAGCACCACAGCAACCACGCAGTATTTT
TRBD1 TRBJ2-1 once TRBV28 CASSFAGGFGEQFF TGTGCCAGCAGTTTCGCAGGGGGCTTTGGTGAGCAGTTCTTC
TRBD1 TRBJ1-3 NA TRBV9 CASSVGSGQGNTIYF TGTGCCAGCAGCGTAGGTTCGGGACAGGGAAACACCATATATTTT
TRBD2 TRBJ2-7 NA TRBV18 CASSPVTSGSSYEQYF TGTGCCAGCTCACCAGTTACTAGCGGGAGTTCTTACGAGCAGTACTTC
NA TRBJ2-4 NA TRBV6-5 CASSYSQTKNIQYF TGTGCCAGCAGTTACTCGCAAACCAAAAACATTCAGTACTTC
NA TRBJ2-3 NA TRBV28 CASRGIRFTDTQYF TGTGCCAGCAGAGGGATTCGATTCACAGATACGCAGTATTTT
NA TRBJ1-1 NA TRBV11-3 CASSLYSGTEAFF TGTGCCAGCAGCTTATATTCGGGCACTGAAGCTTTCTTT
NA TRBJ2-7 NA TRBV5-1 CASSLAVQGGTYEQYF TGCGCCAGCAGCTTGGCCGTACAGGGAGGCACCTACGAGCAGTACTTC
NA TRBJ2-5 NA TRBV9 CASSGDRQETQYF TGTGCCAGCAGCGGCGACAGGCAAGAGACCCAGTACTTC
TRBD1 TRBJ2-7 NA TRBV2 CASTYQGAGYEQYF TGTGCCAGCACCTACCAGGGGGCCGGATACGAGCAGTACTTC
NA TRBJ2-6 NA TRBV19 CASSIGQASGANVLTF TGTGCCAGTAGTATAGGGCAGGCTTCTGGGGCCAACGTCCTGACTTTC
NA TRBJ2-7 NA TRBV9 CASSVAGNSREQYF TGTGCCAGCAGCGTAGCAGGGAATTCGCGCGAGCAGTACTTC
NA TRBJ1-2 NA TRBV4-1 CASSQDRGRDGYTF TGCGCCAGCAGCCAAGACAGGGGAAGGGACGGCTACACCTTC
NA TRBJ2-3 NA TRBV6-1 CASSATGSTDTQYF TGTGCCAGCAGTGCGACAGGCAGCACAGATACGCAGTATTTT
TRBD2 TRBJ2-2 NA TRBV5-1 CASSLVREGPRGELFF TGCGCCAGCAGCTTGGTCCGGGAGGGCCCTCGGGGGGAGCTGTTTTTT